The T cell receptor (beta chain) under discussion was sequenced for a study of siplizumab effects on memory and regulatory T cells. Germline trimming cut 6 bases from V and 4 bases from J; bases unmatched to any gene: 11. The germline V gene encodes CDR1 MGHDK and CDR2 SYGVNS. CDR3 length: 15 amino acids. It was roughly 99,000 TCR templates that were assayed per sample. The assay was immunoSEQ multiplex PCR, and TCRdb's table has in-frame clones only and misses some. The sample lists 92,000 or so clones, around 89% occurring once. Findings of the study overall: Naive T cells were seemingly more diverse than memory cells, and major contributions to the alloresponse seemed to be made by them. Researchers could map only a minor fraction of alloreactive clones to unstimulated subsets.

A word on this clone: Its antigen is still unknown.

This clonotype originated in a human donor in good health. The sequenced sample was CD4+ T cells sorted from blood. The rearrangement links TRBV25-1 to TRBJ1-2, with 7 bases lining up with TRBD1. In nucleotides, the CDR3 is TGTGCCAGCAGATCCGGGACAGCTCCGACCTATGGCTACACCTTC. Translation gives CASRSGTAPTYGYTF.